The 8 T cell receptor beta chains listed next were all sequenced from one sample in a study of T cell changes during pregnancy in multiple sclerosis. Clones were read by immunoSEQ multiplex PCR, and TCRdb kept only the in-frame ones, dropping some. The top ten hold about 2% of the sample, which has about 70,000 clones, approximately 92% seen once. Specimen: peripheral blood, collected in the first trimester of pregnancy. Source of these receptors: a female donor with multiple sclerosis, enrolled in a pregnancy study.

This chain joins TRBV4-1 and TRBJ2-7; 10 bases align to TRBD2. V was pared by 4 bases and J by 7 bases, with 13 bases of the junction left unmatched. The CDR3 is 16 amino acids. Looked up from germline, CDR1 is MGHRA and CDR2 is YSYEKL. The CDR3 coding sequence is TGCGCCAGCAGCCTCCTTCTAGCGGGGGCCTCTAGAGAGCAGTACTTC. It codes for CASSLLLAGASREQYF.

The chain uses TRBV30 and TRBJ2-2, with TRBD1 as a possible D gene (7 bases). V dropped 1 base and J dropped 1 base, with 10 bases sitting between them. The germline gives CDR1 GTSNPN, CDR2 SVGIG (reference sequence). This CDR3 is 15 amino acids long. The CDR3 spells CAWSGGTVNTGELFF. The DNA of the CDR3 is TGTGCCTGGAGTGGCGGGACAGTGAACACCGGGGAGCTGTTTTTT.

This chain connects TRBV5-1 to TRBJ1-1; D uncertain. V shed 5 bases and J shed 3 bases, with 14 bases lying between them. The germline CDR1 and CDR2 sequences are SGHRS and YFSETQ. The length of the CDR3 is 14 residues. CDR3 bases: TGCGCCAGCAGTGAATTACCGAGGGACACTGAAGCTTTCTTT. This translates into CASSELPRDTEAFF.

The CDR3 DNA reads as TGTGCCATCAGCCCTCAGGGGGCTTTCTCCTACGAGCAGTACTTC. Protein: CAISPQGAFSYEQYF. J is TRBJ2-7 and V is TRBV10-3, with 8 bases matching TRBD1. Germline lookup yields CDR1 ENHRY and CDR2 SYGVKD. The CDR3 has 15 residues. Germline trimming cut 6 bases from V and 0 bases from J; bases unmatched to any gene: 7.

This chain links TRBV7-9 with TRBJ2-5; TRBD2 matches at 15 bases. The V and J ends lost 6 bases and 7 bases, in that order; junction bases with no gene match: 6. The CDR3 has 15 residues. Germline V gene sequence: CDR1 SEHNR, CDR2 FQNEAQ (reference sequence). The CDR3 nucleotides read TGTGCCAGCAGGCGGACTAGCGGGAGGGGAGGGACCCAGTACTTC. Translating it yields CASRRTSGRGGTQYF.

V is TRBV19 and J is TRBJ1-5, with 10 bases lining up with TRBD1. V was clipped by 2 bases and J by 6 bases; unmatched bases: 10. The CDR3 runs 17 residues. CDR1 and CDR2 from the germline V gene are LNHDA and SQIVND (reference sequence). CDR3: CASSIRGTGDYPQPQHF. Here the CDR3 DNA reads TGTGCCAGTAGTATACGAGGGACAGGGGATTACCCTCAGCCCCAGCATTTT.

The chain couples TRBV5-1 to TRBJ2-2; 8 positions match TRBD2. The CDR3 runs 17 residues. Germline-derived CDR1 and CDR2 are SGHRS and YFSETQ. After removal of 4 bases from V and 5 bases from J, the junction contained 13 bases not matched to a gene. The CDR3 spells CASSPSVGAGVTGELFF. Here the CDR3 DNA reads TGCGCCAGCAGCCCTTCGGTTGGAGCGGGAGTGACCGGGGAGCTGTTTTTT.

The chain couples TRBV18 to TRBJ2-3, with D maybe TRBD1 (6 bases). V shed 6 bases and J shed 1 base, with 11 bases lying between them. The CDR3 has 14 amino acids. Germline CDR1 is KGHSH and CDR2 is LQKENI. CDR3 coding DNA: TGTGCCAGCTCTACGACAGGAGGCACAGATACGCAGTATTTT. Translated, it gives CASSTTGGTDTQYF.